The 21 T cell receptor beta chains presented below share a single source sample, sequenced in a study of blood T cell repertoires in COVID-19. Sequencing used immunoSEQ multiplex PCR; TCRdb keeps in-frame clones, though not all of them. The repertoire consists of about 50,000 clones, with around nine tenths occurring once and the leading ten covering under 4.5%. Material for sequencing was peripheral blood. These receptor sequences come from a human donor in a cohort sampled during active COVID-19.

This clone was picked up one time. The chain joins TRBV6-2 or TRBV6-3 to TRBJ2-1, with TRBD2 matching 14 bases. V trimming: 4 bases; J trimming: 12 bases; junction bases outside the gene matches: 8. CDR3 size: 15 residues. Germline V gene data show CDR1 as MNHEY and CDR2 as SVGEGT. The CDR3: CASSSTSGRAQVQFF. The CDR3 nucleotides are TGTGCCAGCAGTTCGACTAGCGGGAGGGCCCAGGTGCAGTTCTTC.

CDR3 in amino acids: CASSLSGRQDEQYF. The CDR3 region has the DNA TGTGCCAGCAGCCTTAGCGGGAGACAAGACGAGCAGTACTTC. V and J are TRBV5-4 and TRBJ2-7; 9 bases agree with TRBD2. The J segment lost 5 bases and the V segment lost 4 bases, leaving 7 bases of the junction unmatched. The CDR3 has 14 residues. Per germline, CDR1 SGHNT and CDR2 YYREEE (reference sequence).

V usage is TRBV18 and J usage is TRBJ2-7; weak D call: TRBD2 (6 bases). CDR3 length: 12 amino acids. With 5 bases removed from V and 5 bases from J, the gap between germline ends came to 10 bases. In germline, CDR1 is KGHSH, CDR2 LQKENI. In nucleotides, the CDR3 is TGTGCCAGCTCAAGGTGGGGGGACGAGCAGTACGTC. Amino acid sequence: CASSRWGDEQYV.

This chain links TRBV7-9 with TRBJ2-1; 11 positions agree with TRBD2. The CDR3 totals 15 residues. Germline V gene sequence: CDR1 SEHNR, CDR2 FQNEAQ (reference sequence). V lost 3 bases, J lost 3 bases, and 1 base stayed unmatched. Written as DNA, the CDR3 is TGTGCCAGCAGCTTGGGACTAGCGGTCTACAATGAGCAGTTCTTC. Protein sequence: CASSLGLAVYNEQFF.

This chain connects TRBV6-6 to TRBJ2-2; possible D gene TRBD2, 5 bases. Trimming left V 5 bases short and J 4 bases short, with 8 bases between. The CDR3 length is 13 residues. Germline V gene lookup returns CDR1 MNHNY and CDR2 SVGAGI (reference sequence). The CDR3, as DNA: TGTGCCAGCAGTCCAGGACTCACCGGGGAGCTGTTTTTT. This gives the protein CASSPGLTGELFF.

The chain employs TRBV24-1 and TRBJ2-2, with TRBD2 identical over 13 bases. Germline V CDR1 and CDR2: KGHDR, SFDVKD. The length of the CDR3 is 16 residues. The junction had 3 bases not matched to a gene; V was cut back by 4 bases and J by 5 bases. The CDR3 spells CATSDRTSGSTGELFF. The CDR3, as DNA: TGTGCCACCAGTGACAGGACTAGCGGGAGTACCGGGGAGCTGTTTTTT.

The chain employs TRBV19 and TRBJ1-5; no definite D call. The length of the CDR3 is 16 residues. Germline CDR1 and CDR2: LNHDA and SQIVND (reference sequence). Trimming took 4 bases from V and 1 from J, leaving 14 bases between them. The CDR3 spells CASSTRGGASNQPQHF. The CDR3 DNA sequence: TGTGCCAGTAGTACCCGTGGAGGAGCCAGCAATCAGCCCCAGCATTTT.

V and J are TRBV7-8 and TRBJ2-5; D possibly corresponds to TRBD1 (6 bases). V shed 1 base and J shed 7 bases, with 10 bases lying between them. This CDR3 region has 13 residues. Germline CDR1 is SGHVS and CDR2 is FQNEAQ. As DNA, the CDR3 is TGTGCCAGCAGCTTAGTTAGCAGGGGGACCCAGTACTTC. The encoded protein is CASSLVSRGTQYF. Full variable domain (outside the CDR3, taken from reference TRBV7-8 and TRBJ2-5): GAGVSQSPRYKVAKRGQDVALRCDPISGHVSLFWYQQALGQGPEFLTYFQNEAQLDKSGLPSDRFFAERPEGSVSTLKIQRTQQEDSAVYLCASSLVSRGTQYFGPGTRLLVL.

This clone was observed a few times. V is TRBV24-1 and J is TRBJ2-1; possible D gene TRBD2, 6 bases. The CDR3 loop spans 11 amino acids. Trimming shortened V by 10 bases and J by 9 bases, and 12 bases separated the two germline ends. Germline V gives CDR1 KGHDR, CDR2 SFDVKD. Here the CDR3 reads CATQQRVEQFF. CDR3 bases: TGTGCCACTCAGCAGCGGGTTGAGCAGTTCTTC.

The chain employs TRBV7-4 and TRBJ1-3; tentative D call: TRBD1 (6 bases). CDR3 size: 17 residues. The V gene's germline CDR1 is SGHVT and CDR2 SQSDAQ. Deletions cut 4 bases from V and 0 bases from J, with 16 bases between. CDR3 region: CASSSRGHQSSGNTIYF. The CDR3 nucleotides are TGTGCCAGCAGCTCGAGGGGACACCAAAGCTCTGGAAACACCATATATTTT.

V usage is TRBV25-1 and J usage is TRBJ1-5; no firm D call. The germline V gene encodes CDR1 MGHDK and CDR2 SYGVNS. CDR3 length equals 15 residues. V shed 2 bases and J shed 1 base, with 9 bases lying between them. The CDR3 coding sequence is TGTGCCAGCAGTGAAGGGCCTGGGAGCAATCAGCCCCAGCATTTT. It translates to CASSEGPGSNQPQHF.

V is TRBV11-1 and J is TRBJ1-1; a possible D gene is TRBD1 (6 bases). Trimming removed 5 bases from V and 5 bases from J, with 15 bases in between. The CDR3 runs 14 residues. The germline V gene has CDR1 SGHAT and CDR2 FQDESV (reference sequence). CDR3 in DNA: TGTGCCAGCAGCCGTTATGGGGGCGGGACTGAAGCTTTCTTT. This encodes CASSRYGGGTEAFF.

The genes are TRBV7-3 and TRBJ2-1, with 11 bases fitting TRBD2. This CDR3 is 15 amino acids long. Unmatched junction bases numbered 8, after V lost 4 bases and J lost 9 bases. Germline CDR1 reads SGHTA; CDR2 reads FQGTGA. CDR3 protein: CASSSSGRRGGEQFF. For the CDR3, the DNA is TGTGCCAGCAGCTCTAGCGGGAGGCGAGGAGGTGAGCAGTTCTTC. Filled out from reference TRBV7-3 and TRBJ2-1, the complete variable domain reads GAGVSQTPSNKVTEKGKYVELRCDPISGHTALYWYRQSLGQGPEFLIYFQGTGAADDSGLPNDRFFAVRPEGSVSTLKIQRTERGDSAVYLCASSSSGRRGGEQFFGPGTRLTVL.

This clone was seen a few times. This rearrangement joins TRBV7-6 to TRBJ1-5; D not resolved. V gave up 5 bases and J gave up 3 bases, with 14 bases separating them. The CDR3 is 15 amino acids. CDR1 and CDR2 from the germline V gene are SGHVS and FNYEAQ. CDR3 residues: CASSQDALVNQPQHF. DNA for the CDR3: TGTGCCAGCAGCCAAGATGCTTTAGTCAATCAGCCCCAGCATTTT. Full variable domain (remainder filled in from reference TRBV7-6 and TRBJ1-5): GAGVSQSPRYKVTKRGQDVALRCDPISGHVSLYWYRQALGQGPEFLTYFNYEAQQDKSGLPNDRFSAERPEGSISTLTIQRTEQRDSAMYRCASSQDALVNQPQHFGDGTRLSIL.

This rearrangement joins TRBV12-3 or TRBV12-4 to TRBJ2-7; 11 nucleotides match TRBD1. The V segment lost 5 bases and the J segment 6 bases; nucleotides outside the gene matches: 0. The CDR3 length is 12 residues. CDR3 sequence: CASSGTGGEQYV. The CDR3 DNA reads as TGTGCCAGCAGTGGGACAGGGGGCGAGCAGTACGTC.

The chain links TRBV27 to TRBJ1-3, with TRBD1 matching 9 bases. Trimming took 5 bases from V and 7 from J; bases not matched to a gene: 6. Germline V CDR1 and CDR2: MNHEY, SMNVEV (reference sequence). This CDR3 has 14 residues. In DNA, the CDR3 is TGTGCCAGCAGTATGGGACAGGGTGGGAACACCATATATTTT. Translating it yields CASSMGQGGNTIYF.

J is TRBJ1-4 and V is TRBV6-5; unclear D gene. CDR1 and CDR2 from the germline V gene are MNHEY and SVGAGI. Trimming stripped 4 bases from V and 4 bases from J, with 7 bases between. This CDR3 comprises 13 residues. The CDR3 DNA sequence: TGTGCCAGCAGTTCTGAGGTTAATGAAAAACTGTTTTTT. It encodes CASSSEVNEKLFF.

The J gene is TRBJ1-4, the V gene TRBV15, with 7 positions matching TRBD1. Germline V gene data show CDR1 as LNHNV and CDR2 as YYDKDF (reference sequence). Trimming removed 0 bases from V and 4 bases from J; junction bases left unmatched: 11. The CDR3 runs 18 residues. The CDR3 DNA sequence: TGTGCCACCAGCAGAGATCAACAGGGGCCAAGGATTAATGAAAAACTGTTTTTT. It is translated as CATSRDQQGPRINEKLFF. Variable domain in full (rest from reference TRBV15 and TRBJ1-4): DAMVIQNPRYQVTQFGKPVTLSCSQTLNHNVMYWYQQKSSQAPKLLFHYYDKDFNNEADTPDNFQSRRPNTSFCFLDIRSPGLGDTAMYLCATSRDQQGPRINEKLFFGSGTQLSVL.

The genes are TRBV4-1 and TRBJ1-1, with 12 positions matching TRBD1. Trimming cost V 5 bases and J 10 bases; bases outside gene matches: 14. The CDR3 is 16 residues long. Germline CDR1 and CDR2: MGHRA and YSYEKL. The CDR3 region has the DNA TGCGCCAGCAGCTTACGGGACAGGGGGCGCGAAGCACGAGCTTTCTTT. It encodes CASSLRDRGREARAFF.

The gene calls are TRBV25-1 and TRBJ1-2, with 9 bases fitting TRBD1. This CDR3 is built from 14 residues. From germline, CDR1 is MGHDK and CDR2 SYGVNS. J was trimmed by 4 bases and V by 4 bases; bases with no gene match: 4. The CDR3 reads CASSVTGGVYGYTF. The CDR3 DNA sequence: TGTGCCAGCAGTGTTACAGGGGGCGTCTATGGCTACACCTTC.

The chain carries TRBV5-5 and TRBJ1-6; TRBD1 matches 8 bases. The CDR3 runs to 16 residues. Losses at the gene ends were 4 bases for V and 7 bases for J; bases not matched to a gene: 10. Germline lookup yields CDR1 SGHKS and CDR2 YYEKEE (reference sequence). The CDR3 DNA is TGTGCCAGCAGCAAAAGGCAGACAGGGGACAATTCACCCCTCCACTTT. This gives the protein CASSKRQTGDNSPLHF.